The sequence of this T cell receptor (beta chain) was determined in a study of response to subunit inactivated influenza vaccine. TCRdb reprocessed the RT-PCR reads via MiXCR and lists one record per CDR3 protein. The table lists about 520,000 distinct CDR3 sequences, 6.5% to 8% of them singletons. Regarding this clonotype: Its antigen is undetermined.

Findings and limits, study-wide: Each seasonal influenza vaccination, the authors suggested, recruits few new T cells.

The V gene lost 7 bases and the J gene lost 6 bases, with 10 bases spanning the gap. Germline V CDR1 and CDR2: DFQATT, SNEGSKA (reference sequence). This CDR3 region has 11 residues. This chain connects TRBV20-1 to TRBJ1-5; possibly TRBD1 for D (6 bases). The material sequenced was PBMCs from blood, taken around 25 months after vaccination. The TCR comes from a man aged 50-75 years who received an inactivated influenza vaccine. The CDR3 sequence is CSVQGGQPQHF. DNA of the CDR3: TGCAGTGTACAGGGAGGTCAGCCCCAGCATTTT.